A single T cell receptor beta chain is shown here with its context. The repertoire was sequenced with immunoSEQ multiplex PCR; TCRdb's copy has only in-frame clones and lacks some. The repertoire holds approximately 61,000 clones, with 85% to 95% as singletons. The sample belongs to a study of T cell changes during pregnancy in multiple sclerosis. V lost 6 bases, J lost 3 bases, and 11 bases lay in between. Germline V CDR1 and CDR2: SGHTA, FQGNSA. The CDR3 consists of 13 residues. The sequencing here drew on peripheral blood, taken after pregnancy. The chain is built from TRBV7-2 and TRBJ1-2; perhaps TRBD1 as D (5 bases). This clonotype was obtained from a female donor in good health, enrolled as a control in a pregnancy study. The CDR3 loop reads CASREGLYYGYTF. In DNA form, the CDR3 reads TGTGCCAGCAGGGAGGGGCTTTACTATGGCTACACCTTC.